One sample yielded the 9 T cell receptor beta chains listed below, sequenced in a study of T-cell memory formation after mild COVID-19. Using its own MiXCR run on the 5' RACE reads, TCRdb lists one record per CDR3 protein. The repertoire has roughly 240,000 distinct CDR3 sequences, around 15% of them found once; the top ten carry approximately 23%. The sequencing sample was made of PBMCs or a T cell subset sorted from them (not recorded which). The receptors were gathered from a man between 18 and 29 years old who had mild COVID-19 (a few samples of this study predate the infection). Cell type and time point are not known.

This clonotype was counted at least ten times. The V gene is TRBV7-9, the J gene TRBJ2-5, with D possibly TRBD1 on 6 matching bases. This CDR3 is built from 14 residues. Germline V gives CDR1 SEHNR, CDR2 FQNEAQ (reference sequence). V shed 3 bases and J shed 2 bases, with 10 bases lying between them. The CDR3 reads CASSLQTGQETQYF. CDR3 DNA sequence: TGTGCCAGCAGCTTGCAGACAGGTCAAGAGACCCAGTACTTC. The full variable domain, in which reference TRBV7-9 and TRBJ2-5 provide the parts outside the CDR3, is DTGVSQNPRHKITKRGQNVTFRCDPISEHNRLYWYRQTLGQGPEFLTYFQNEAQLEKSRLLSDRFSAERPKGSFSTLEIQRTEQGDSAMYLCASSLQTGQETQYFGPGTRLLVL.

This sequence joins TRBV15 and TRBJ2-1, with D tentatively TRBD1 (5 bases). The CDR3 is 13 amino acids. V dropped 3 bases and J dropped 7 bases, with 10 bases sitting between them. CDR1 is LNHNV and CDR2 is YYDKDF in the germline V gene (reference sequence). The DNA of the CDR3 is TGTGCCACCAGCAGCGGCAGGGCTAATGAGCAGTTCTTC. Translated: CATSSGRANEQFF.

The chain recombines TRBV29-1 with TRBJ1-1; no firm D call. This CDR3 region has 12 residues. Germline assignment: CDR1 SQVTM and CDR2 ANQGSEA. Trimming removed 7 bases from V and 3 bases from J, with 12 bases in between. CDR3 loop: CSGIDYDTEAFF. The CDR3 region has the DNA TGCAGCGGAATTGACTACGACACTGAAGCTTTCTTT.

A few counts support this clonotype. V is TRBV12-3 or TRBV12-4 and J is TRBJ1-1; D unclear. The CDR3 spans 14 residues. V was cut by 1 base and J by 4 bases, with 10 bases left in between. CDR3 protein: CASSLGLLGTEAFF. DNA for the CDR3: TGTGCCAGCAGTTTAGGACTCCTAGGCACTGAAGCTTTCTTT.

For the CDR3, the DNA is TGCGCCAGCAGCTTGGACAGCCAGCAGTTCTTC. As protein: CASSLDSQQFF. The V call is TRBV5-1, the J call TRBJ2-1; D uncertain. Trimming took off 0 bases at V and 11 bases at J, with 6 bases between the two ends. CDR3 length equals 11 residues. Germline loops: CDR1 SGHRS, CDR2 YFSETQ.

In this sample, this clonotype turned up a few times. CDR3 residues: CASSSPGLGRERETQYF. The CDR3 DNA is TGTGCCAGCAGTTCTCCGGGACTAGGGCGGGAGAGAGAGACCCAGTACTTC. V usage is TRBV28 and J usage is TRBJ2-5, with TRBD2 matching 8 bases. The V and J ends lost 4 bases and 4 bases, in that order; junction bases with no gene match: 14. The CDR3 runs 17 residues. The germline CDR1 and CDR2 sequences are MDHEN and SYDVKM.

This clonotype was observed many times. The V and J genes are TRBV29-1 and TRBJ2-1, with 10 bases identical to TRBD1. The CDR3 is 13 residues long. Looked up from germline, CDR1 is SQVTM and CDR2 is ANQGSEA. Trimming removed 4 bases from V and 3 bases from J; junction bases left unmatched: 0. In DNA, the CDR3 is TGCAGCGTTGGGACAGGGGGCTACAATGAGCAGTTCTTC. It codes for CSVGTGGYNEQFF.

The chain uses TRBV18 and TRBJ1-1, with a tentative D call TRBD1 (5 bases). Trimming shortened V by 3 bases and J by 4 bases, and 15 bases separated the two germline ends. Germline loops: CDR1 KGHSH, CDR2 LQKENI. The CDR3 has 15 residues. CDR3 protein: CASSPFRDGGTEAFF. The DNA for the CDR3 is TGTGCCAGCTCACCTTTCAGGGACGGCGGCACTGAAGCTTTCTTT.

This clonotype showed up just a few times. This rearrangement joins TRBV4-1 to TRBJ2-3; D is unresolved. V was trimmed by 4 bases and J by 0 bases, leaving 11 bases between them. CDR3 length: 15 residues. CDR1 is MGHRA, CDR2 YSYEKL, per germline. The CDR3: CASSPRWVSTDTQYF. The CDR3 DNA reads TGCGCCAGCAGCCCAAGGTGGGTCAGCACAGATACGCAGTATTTT.